Only a few counts were recorded for the clone carrying this T cell receptor beta chain. Antigen: not known. With 3 bases removed from V and 1 base from J, the gap between germline ends came to 6 bases. Germline V gene sequence: CDR1 SGHAT, CDR2 FQNNGV. The CDR3 is 13 amino acids. This record comes from a study of T cell responses to AZD1222 COVID-19 vaccine. Study conclusions and caveats: Donors were mostly white British, more females; clonal diversity possibly underestimated. CD4 TCRs linked to vaccination spanned spike, dominating at 160-218 and 743-854. Spike-specific TCR breadth and depth both grew after two AZD1222 doses.

Generated by immunoSEQ multiplex PCR, the TCRdb table keeps only in-frame clones and is missing some. The table lists 120,000 to 150,000 clones, approximately 90% of them singletons. The sequence came from an adult who received the AZD1222 COVID-19 vaccine. The V and J genes are TRBV11-2 and TRBJ1-1, with a weak D call TRBD1 (5 bases). Here the sequenced sample was peripheral blood, taken 28 days after the second AZD1222 dose. The CDR3 nucleotides are TGTGCCAGCAGCTTTGGGGGGAACACTGAAGCTTTCTTT. It is translated as CASSFGGNTEAFF.